The rows below give T cell receptor beta chains drawn from one sample of a study of T cell changes during pregnancy in multiple sclerosis. The assay was immunoSEQ multiplex PCR, and TCRdb's table has in-frame clones only and misses some. The table records 66,000 or so clones, just under 90% of them present only once. The source material was peripheral blood, sampled in the first trimester of pregnancy. These receptors were obtained from a female donor in good health, enrolled as a control in a pregnancy study. Each CDR3 is given with its conserved first and last residue. Each record gives: CDR3 DNA, CDR3 protein, clone size, J gene, V gene, D gene. The D gene is left open where the match is weak. Clone size appears in some rows only: once, few, many, or a class for an expanded clone.

DNA: TGCGCCAGCAGTGCTTCAGGGGCGAGCACTGAAGCTTTCTTT
CDR3: CASSASGASTEAFF
size: NA
J: TRBJ1-1
V: TRBV10-2
D: NA

DNA: TGTGCCAGCAGTAGGGGACTAGTCAATGAGCAGTTCTTC
CDR3: CASSRGLVNEQFF
size: NA
J: TRBJ2-1
V: TRBV7-9
D: TRBD2

DNA: TGTGCCAGCATCTTCAACCGCCGGGACAGCGATAGCAATCAGCCCCAGCATTTT
CDR3: CASIFNRRDSDSNQPQHF
size: NA
J: TRBJ1-5
V: TRBV6-4
D: TRBD1

DNA: TGTGCCAGCAGTTCAAACAGGGAAAGGGCCGAGACCCAGTACTTC
CDR3: CASSSNRERAETQYF
size: NA
J: TRBJ2-5
V: TRBV27
D: NA

DNA: TGTGCCAGCAGTCTGACTAGCGGGGGGGCCGGGGAGCTGTTTTTT
CDR3: CASSLTSGGAGELFF
size: once
J: TRBJ2-2
V: TRBV2
D: TRBD2

DNA: TGTGCCAGCAGTGACGGGCAGGGAGGGAGCACAGATACGCAGTATTTT
CDR3: CASSDGQGGSTDTQYF
size: NA
J: TRBJ2-3
V: TRBV6-4
D: TRBD2

DNA: TGTGCCAGCAGCTTAGTAGCGGGGGGACAAGAGACCCAGTACTTC
CDR3: CASSLVAGGQETQYF
size: NA
J: TRBJ2-5
V: TRBV7-9
D: TRBD2

DNA: TGCGCCAGCAGCGCGACAGAGACGAACACTGAAGCTTTCTTT
CDR3: CASSATETNTEAFF
size: once
J: TRBJ1-1
V: TRBV5-1
D: NA

DNA: TGTGCCAGCAGCGCCAGGGGTTCAGGCGAGCAGTACTTC
CDR3: CASSARGSGEQYF
size: NA
J: TRBJ2-7
V: TRBV9
D: NA

DNA: TGCGCCAGCAGCTTGGAAGGGATAGGGGACACTGAAGCTTTCTTT
CDR3: CASSLEGIGDTEAFF
size: NA
J: TRBJ1-1
V: TRBV5-1
D: NA

DNA: TGTGCCAGCAGCGCGCTAGGGACAGGGACGGGTAATGAGCAGTTCTTC
CDR3: CASSALGTGTGNEQFF
size: NA
J: TRBJ2-1
V: TRBV5-6
D: TRBD1

DNA: TGTGCCAGCAGCTTGGGACTAGCGGGGGGAGATGAGCAGTTCTTC
CDR3: CASSLGLAGGDEQFF
size: NA
J: TRBJ2-1
V: TRBV7-7
D: TRBD2

DNA: TGTGCCAGCAGTGAAGTTTTCCTGACAGATACTGGAAGCACCATATATTTT
CDR3: CASSEVFLTDTGSTIYF
size: NA
J: TRBJ1-3
V: TRBV6-1
D: NA

DNA: TGTGCCAGCAGCTTGGCCAGGACTTATTACAATGAGCAGTTCTTC
CDR3: CASSLARTYYNEQFF
size: medium-sized
J: TRBJ2-1
V: TRBV5-6
D: NA

DNA: TGTGCCTGGAGCTTGGTGGGCCAGCCCAGGACCTTC
CDR3: CAWSLVGQPRTF
size: few
J: TRBJ1-2
V: TRBV30
D: NA

DNA: TGTGCCAGCAGCTTTACCCACAGGCCTGAAGCTTTCTTT
CDR3: CASSFTHRPEAFF
size: NA
J: TRBJ1-1
V: TRBV5-6
D: NA

DNA: TGTGCCAGCAGCCGGGGACAGGGACTAACCACTGAAGCTTTCTTT
CDR3: CASSRGQGLTTEAFF
size: NA
J: TRBJ1-1
V: TRBV9
D: TRBD1

DNA: TGTGCCTGGAGTTCCTACAGGGGTGAAAAACTGTTTTTT
CDR3: CAWSSYRGEKLFF
size: NA
J: TRBJ1-4
V: TRBV30
D: TRBD1

DNA: TGTGCCAGCTCACTGGTTGGGGCTCCCCAGCCCCAGCATTTT
CDR3: CASSLVGAPQPQHF
size: NA
J: TRBJ1-5
V: TRBV18
D: NA

DNA: TGTGCCATCAGTGAGTCGGGGGGGCTAGTAGGTCATGGCAATCAGCCCCAGCATTTT
CDR3: CAISESGGLVGHGNQPQHF
size: NA
J: TRBJ1-5
V: TRBV10-3
D: NA

DNA: TGTGCCAGCAGCTTACTAGCGGGGGCCCGATACAATGAGCAGTTCTTC
CDR3: CASSLLAGARYNEQFF
size: NA
J: TRBJ2-1
V: TRBV5-4
D: TRBD2

DNA: TGTGCCAGCAGCCAGGGAGGGGAAGGGCGATATGGCTACACCTTC
CDR3: CASSQGGEGRYGYTF
size: NA
J: TRBJ1-2
V: TRBV7-9
D: NA

DNA: TGTGCCTGGAGTACGGGGGGAGGTCAGCCCCAGCATTTT
CDR3: CAWSTGGGQPQHF
size: NA
J: TRBJ1-5
V: TRBV30
D: NA

DNA: TGCGCCAGCGCCATGGAGGTCGAGCAGTACTTC
CDR3: CASAMEVEQYF
size: NA
J: TRBJ2-7
V: TRBV5-1
D: NA

DNA: TGTGCCAGCATTAAGGGAGACAGCAATCAGCCCCAGCATTTT
CDR3: CASIKGDSNQPQHF
size: NA
J: TRBJ1-5
V: TRBV6-1
D: NA

DNA: TGTGCCAGCAGCCCCAGGCGGGGTTCACCCCTCCACTTT
CDR3: CASSPRRGSPLHF
size: NA
J: TRBJ1-6
V: TRBV14
D: NA

DNA: TGTGCCAGCAGGGTGGCACAGGGGTCAAACCCCAACACTGAAGCTTTCTTT
CDR3: CASRVAQGSNPNTEAFF
size: NA
J: TRBJ1-1
V: TRBV2
D: TRBD1

DNA: TGTGCCAGCAGCGACTCGACTAGCGGGGGGACAGATACGCAGTATTTT
CDR3: CASSDSTSGGTDTQYF
size: NA
J: TRBJ2-3
V: TRBV9
D: TRBD2

DNA: TGTGCCAGCAGTTTTCTTTCGGTACACGAGCAGTACTTC
CDR3: CASSFLSVHEQYF
size: NA
J: TRBJ2-7
V: TRBV6-5
D: NA

DNA: TGTGCCAGCTCACTCCGGGACACTTCCTACGAGCAGTACTTC
CDR3: CASSLRDTSYEQYF
size: NA
J: TRBJ2-7
V: TRBV18
D: NA

DNA: TGTGCCTGGATTCGGGCCAAACGGGGCAATGAGCAGTTCTTC
CDR3: CAWIRAKRGNEQFF
size: NA
J: TRBJ2-1
V: TRBV30
D: NA

DNA: TGTGCCAGCAGTGAATCGCAGATTTACAGGAACACTGAAGCTTTCTTT
CDR3: CASSESQIYRNTEAFF
size: once
J: TRBJ1-1
V: TRBV6-1
D: NA

DNA: TGTGCCAGCAGTGATAGGGGCCCCCCGAGCTCTGGAAACACCATATATTTT
CDR3: CASSDRGPPSSGNTIYF
size: NA
J: TRBJ1-3
V: TRBV6-1
D: NA

DNA: TGTGCCAGCAGTGAAGGAGGGGGCAAAGAGACCCAGTACTTC
CDR3: CASSEGGGKETQYF
size: NA
J: TRBJ2-5
V: TRBV2
D: TRBD1

DNA: TGTGCCAGCAGCCAACAGGGGGCTTCCTCCTACGAGCAGTACTTC
CDR3: CASSQQGASSYEQYF
size: NA
J: TRBJ2-7
V: TRBV7-2
D: TRBD1

DNA: TGTGCCAGCACCGCCCTAATGAACGTTTATGGCTACACCTTC
CDR3: CASTALMNVYGYTF
size: NA
J: TRBJ1-2
V: TRBV6-6
D: NA

DNA: TGTGCCAGCAGCGTAGGAACAGGGACGGTGAACACTGAAGCTTTCTTT
CDR3: CASSVGTGTVNTEAFF
size: NA
J: TRBJ1-1
V: TRBV9
D: NA

DNA: TGTGCCAGCAGTTTTCGAACTAGGGGGCTGGGCACTGAAGCTTTCTTT
CDR3: CASSFRTRGLGTEAFF
size: NA
J: TRBJ1-1
V: TRBV6-5
D: TRBD1

DNA: TGCGCCAGCAGTGAGTATCCAGTAATCCAAGAGACCCAGTACTTC
CDR3: CASSEYPVIQETQYF
size: NA
J: TRBJ2-5
V: TRBV10-2
D: NA

DNA: TGTGCCAGCACTAGCTCAGAGGTCGTAGAGCAGTTCTTC
CDR3: CASTSSEVVEQFF
size: NA
J: TRBJ2-1
V: TRBV7-9
D: NA

DNA: TGTGCCAGCAGCAAAGGACTAGCGGGGGGAAGAGACGAGCAGTACTTC
CDR3: CASSKGLAGGRDEQYF
size: NA
J: TRBJ2-7
V: TRBV5-5
D: TRBD2

DNA: TGTGCCAGCAGCCCACTAGCGGGGGGGCACCAAGAGACCCAGTACTTC
CDR3: CASSPLAGGHQETQYF
size: NA
J: TRBJ2-5
V: TRBV9
D: TRBD2